This T cell receptor beta chain was sequenced in a study of blood T cell repertoires in COVID-19. TCRdb keeps only in-frame clones here, not all; method: immunoSEQ multiplex PCR. The profile shows some 230,000 clones, approximately 84% of them singletons. Trimming cost V 2 bases and J 7 bases, with 17 bases left between them. This CDR3 has 15 residues. From germline, CDR1 is MNHEY and CDR2 SVGEGT. The sequencing sample was made of PBMCs or T cells enriched from blood (not recorded which). This chain links TRBV6-2 or TRBV6-3 with TRBJ2-5, with D uncertain. The receptor comes from a man aged 35-49 years who had recovered from COVID-19. The CDR3 DNA follows: TGTGCCAGCAGTTACACTCAGGCGAATGTTGGGACCCAGTACTTC. Translating gives CASSYTQANVGTQYF.